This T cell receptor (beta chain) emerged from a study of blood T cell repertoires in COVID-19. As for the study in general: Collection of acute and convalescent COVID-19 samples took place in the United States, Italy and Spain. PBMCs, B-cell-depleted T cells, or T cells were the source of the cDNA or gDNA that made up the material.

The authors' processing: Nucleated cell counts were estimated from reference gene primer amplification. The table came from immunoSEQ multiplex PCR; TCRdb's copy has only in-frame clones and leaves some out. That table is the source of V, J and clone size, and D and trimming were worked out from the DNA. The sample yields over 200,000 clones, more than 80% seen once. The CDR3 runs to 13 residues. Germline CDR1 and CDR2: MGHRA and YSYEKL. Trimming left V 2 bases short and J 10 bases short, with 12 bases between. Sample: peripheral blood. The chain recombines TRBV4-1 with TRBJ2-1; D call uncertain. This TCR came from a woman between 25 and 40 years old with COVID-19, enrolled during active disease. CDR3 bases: TGCGCCAGCAGCCAACTTTTGGCCGGGGAGCAGTTCTTC. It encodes CASSQLLAGEQFF.